This TCR beta chain was recorded in a study of spatial heterogeneity in lung cancer. The count of this clonotype is one. V shed 6 bases and J 5 bases; nucleotides not matched to a gene: 5. This CDR3 has 14 residues. CDR1 and CDR2 (germline): WNHNN, SYGVQD (reference sequence). Individually, TCR cDNA molecules were each labelled with a unique molecular identifier. MiXCR, applied by TCRdb to the 5' RACE reads, yields one record per CDR3 protein. Counted here are 500 or so distinct CDR3 sequences, over 11% occurring once; the ten biggest clones make up 57%. Specified time point: sample taken at primary tumor resection.

The receptor's source is a male donor with early-stage non-small cell lung cancer. The source was normal lung tissue next to the tumor, collected at surgery. The rearrangement joins TRBV10-1 to TRBJ2-3; 10 bases match TRBD2. The CDR3 nucleotides are TGCGCCAGCAGCCTAGCGGGAGCTGGAGATACGCAGTATTTT. Residues: CASSLAGAGDTQYF.